This TCR beta chain emerged from a study of yellow fever vaccine responses in identical twins. The CDR3 runs to 17 residues. The V and J ends lost 0 bases and 5 bases, in that order; junction bases with no gene match: 8. Germline lookup yields CDR1 SGHTA and CDR2 FQGTGA. TCRdb re-derived calls from the RT-PCR reads in MiXCR, one entry per CDR3 protein. This sample has around 17,000 distinct CDR3 sequences, with roughly 80% found just once. This clonotype was observed a handful of times. The rearrangement links TRBV7-3 to TRBJ2-1, with 9 nucleotides matching TRBD1. The sequenced sample was T cells from blood (PBMCs), unsorted or a sorted subset (not recorded which), obtained before or after yellow fever vaccination (not recorded which). The receptor was derived from a woman aged 18-29 years who received the yellow fever vaccine. The CDR3 nucleotides read TGTGCCAGCAGCTTAACTCGGGGGACAGGGCCTAACAATGAGCAGTTCTTC. This sequence encodes CASSLTRGTGPNNEQFF.